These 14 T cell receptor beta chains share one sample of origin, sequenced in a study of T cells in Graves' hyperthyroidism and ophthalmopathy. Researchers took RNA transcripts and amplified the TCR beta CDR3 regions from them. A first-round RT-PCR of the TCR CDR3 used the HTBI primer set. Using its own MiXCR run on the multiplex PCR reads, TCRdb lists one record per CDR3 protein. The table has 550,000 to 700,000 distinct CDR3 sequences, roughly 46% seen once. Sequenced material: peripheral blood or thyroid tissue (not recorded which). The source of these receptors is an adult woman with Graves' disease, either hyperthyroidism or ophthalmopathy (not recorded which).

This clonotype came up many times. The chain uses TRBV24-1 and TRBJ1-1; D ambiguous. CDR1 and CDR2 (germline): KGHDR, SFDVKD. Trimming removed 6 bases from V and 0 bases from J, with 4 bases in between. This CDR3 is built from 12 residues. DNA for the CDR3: TGTGCCACCAGTCAACTGAACACTGAAGCTTTCTTT. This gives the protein CATSQLNTEAFF.

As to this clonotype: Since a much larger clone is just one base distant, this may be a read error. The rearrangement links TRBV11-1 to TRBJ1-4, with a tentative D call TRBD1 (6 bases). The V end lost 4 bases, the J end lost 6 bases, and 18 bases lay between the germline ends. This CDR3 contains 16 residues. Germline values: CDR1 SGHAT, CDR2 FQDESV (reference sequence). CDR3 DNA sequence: TGTGCCAGCAGCTCCCGAACCGGGGGGCTTGATGAAAAACTGTTTTTT. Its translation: CASSSRTGGLDEKLFF.

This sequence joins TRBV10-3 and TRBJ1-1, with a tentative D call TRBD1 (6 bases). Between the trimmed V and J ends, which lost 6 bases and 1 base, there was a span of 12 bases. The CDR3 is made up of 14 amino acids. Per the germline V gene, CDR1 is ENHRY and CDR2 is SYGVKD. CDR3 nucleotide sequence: TGTGCCATCAGGCTAGACAGGACGAACACTGAAGCTTTCTTT. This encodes CAIRLDRTNTEAFF.

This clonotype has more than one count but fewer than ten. CDR3 loop: CASSLRQGGGSAFF. The CDR3 coding sequence is TGTGCCAGCAGCTTACGACAGGGAGGAGGCTCCGCTTTCTTT. The V and J genes are TRBV7-3 and TRBJ1-1, with TRBD1 identical over 7 bases. The V gene end was trimmed by 2 bases and the J gene end by 11 bases; junction bases not matched to a gene: 11. This CDR3 has 14 amino acids. CDR1 is SGHTA and CDR2 is FQGTGA in the germline V gene. The whole variable domain, filled in from reference TRBV7-3 and TRBJ1-1, reads GAGVSQTPSNKVTEKGKYVELRCDPISGHTALYWYRQSLGQGPEFLIYFQGTGAADDSGLPNDRFFAVRPEGSVSTLKIQRTERGDSAVYLCASSLRQGGGSAFFGQGTRLTVV.

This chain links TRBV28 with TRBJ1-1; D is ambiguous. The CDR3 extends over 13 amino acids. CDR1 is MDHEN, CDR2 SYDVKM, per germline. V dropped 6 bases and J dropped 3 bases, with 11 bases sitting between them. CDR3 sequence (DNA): TGTGCCAGCAGATTCGTCTGGGACACTGAAGCTTTCTTT. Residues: CASRFVWDTEAFF.

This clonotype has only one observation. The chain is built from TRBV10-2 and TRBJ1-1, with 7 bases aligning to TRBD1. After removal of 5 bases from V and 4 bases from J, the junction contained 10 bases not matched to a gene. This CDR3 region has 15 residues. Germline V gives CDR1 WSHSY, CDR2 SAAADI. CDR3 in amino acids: CASSKTGPVGTEAFF. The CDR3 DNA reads TGCGCCAGCAGTAAGACAGGGCCGGTAGGCACTGAAGCTTTCTTT.

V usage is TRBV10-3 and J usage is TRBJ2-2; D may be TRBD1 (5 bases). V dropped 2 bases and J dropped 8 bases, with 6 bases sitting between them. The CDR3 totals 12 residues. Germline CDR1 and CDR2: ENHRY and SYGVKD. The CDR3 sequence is CAISERTGELFF. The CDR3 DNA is TGTGCCATCAGTGAGAGGACAGGGGAGCTGTTTTTT.

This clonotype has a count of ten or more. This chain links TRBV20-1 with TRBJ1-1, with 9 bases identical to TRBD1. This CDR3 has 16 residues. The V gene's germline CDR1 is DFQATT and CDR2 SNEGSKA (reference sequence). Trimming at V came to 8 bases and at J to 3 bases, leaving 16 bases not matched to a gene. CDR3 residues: CSTYRGRGYIDTEAFF. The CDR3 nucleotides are TGCAGTACCTACAGGGGGCGCGGGTATATAGACACTGAAGCTTTCTTT.

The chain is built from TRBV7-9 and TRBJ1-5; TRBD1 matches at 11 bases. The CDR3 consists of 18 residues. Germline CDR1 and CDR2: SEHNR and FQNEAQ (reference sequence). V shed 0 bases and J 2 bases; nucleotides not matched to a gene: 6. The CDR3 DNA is TGTGCCAGCAGCTTAGCGGGGACAGGGGGTTTGGGCAATCAGCCCCAGCATTTT. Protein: CASSLAGTGGLGNQPQHF.

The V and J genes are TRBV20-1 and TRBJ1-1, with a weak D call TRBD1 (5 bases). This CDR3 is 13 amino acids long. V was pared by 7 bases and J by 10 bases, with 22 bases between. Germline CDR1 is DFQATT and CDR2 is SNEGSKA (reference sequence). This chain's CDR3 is CSERERGRLGAFF. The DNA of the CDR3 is TGCAGTGAAAGGGAGCGGGGCAGGCTGGGAGCTTTCTTT.

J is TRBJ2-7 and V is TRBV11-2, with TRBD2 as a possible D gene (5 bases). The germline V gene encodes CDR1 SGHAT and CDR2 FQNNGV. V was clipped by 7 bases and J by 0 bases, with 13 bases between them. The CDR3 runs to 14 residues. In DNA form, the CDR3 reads TGTGCCAGCACCCTGGGAGAGAACTCCTACGAGCAGTACTTC. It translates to CASTLGENSYEQYF.

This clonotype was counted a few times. CDR3 residues: CSAGLAGANTGELFF. The CDR3 DNA follows: TGCAGCGCGGGACTAGCGGGGGCGAACACCGGGGAGCTGTTTTTT. The rearrangement uses TRBV29-1 and TRBJ2-2; 14 bases map to TRBD2. This CDR3 region has 15 residues. CDR1 and CDR2 (germline): SQVTM, ANQGSEA. With V trimmed by 7 bases and J by 0 bases, 1 base remained unmatched.

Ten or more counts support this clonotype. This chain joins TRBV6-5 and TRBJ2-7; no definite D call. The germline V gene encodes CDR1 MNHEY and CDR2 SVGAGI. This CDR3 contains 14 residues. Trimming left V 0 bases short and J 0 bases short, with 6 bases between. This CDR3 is CASSYSLFSYEQYF. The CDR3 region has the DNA TGTGCCAGCAGTTACTCGTTGTTCTCCTACGAGCAGTACTTC.

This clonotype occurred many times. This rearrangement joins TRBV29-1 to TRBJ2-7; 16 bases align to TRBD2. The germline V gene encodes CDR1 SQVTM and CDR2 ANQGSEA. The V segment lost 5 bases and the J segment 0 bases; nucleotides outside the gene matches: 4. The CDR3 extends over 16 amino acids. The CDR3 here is CSVSGLAGGSSYEQYF. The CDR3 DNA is TGCAGCGTTTCGGGACTAGCGGGAGGGAGCTCCTACGAGCAGTACTTC.